The 23 T cell receptor beta chains below were found in one sample sequenced in a study of T cell repertoires in cytomegalovirus infection. For these TCRs, the target antigens are not known. In TCRdb, the reads were re-called with MiXCR into one record per CDR3 protein. The sample shows hundreds of thousands of distinct CDR3 sequences, roughly 36% of them seen only once. The material was cultured PBMCs, obtained from culture after CMV antigen stimulation. The receptors originated from a human donor in good health (CMV status not recorded). Some clones in this sample may be carry-over from other donors' samples.

This clonotype was detected a few times. The chain uses TRBV6-1 and TRBJ1-1, with 8 bases that match TRBD1. Unmatched junction bases numbered 11, after V lost 8 bases and J lost 3 bases. CDR1 and CDR2 (germline): MNHNS, SASEGT. CDR3 length: 15 amino acids. The DNA for the CDR3 is TGTGCCAGCCTAAGGACAGGGCTACAGGACACTGAAGCTTTCTTT. This codes for CASLRTGLQDTEAFF.

The chain joins TRBV20-1 to TRBJ1-4, with D tentatively TRBD1 (5 bases). V lost 4 bases and J lost 8, with 14 bases in between. Germline values: CDR1 DFQATT, CDR2 SNEGSKA (reference sequence). This CDR3 has 13 amino acids. As DNA, the CDR3 is TGCAGTGCTAACCAAGGGACGGTAGAAAAACTGTTTTTT. This codes for CSANQGTVEKLFF.

The table lists this clonotype with many counts. This chain connects TRBV7-2 to TRBJ2-3, with 11 bases fitting TRBD2. V lost 3 bases and J lost 3; bases outside the gene matches: 8. The V gene's germline CDR1 is SGHTA and CDR2 FQGNSA. The CDR3 runs to 17 residues. CDR3 DNA sequence: TGTGCCAGCAGCTTGGATAGCGGGGGGGCAGGGACAGATACGCAGTATTTT. Amino acid sequence: CASSLDSGGAGTDTQYF.

DNA for the CDR3: TGTGCCAGCCAGTCGCGAGGGAGGGGGTTTCGGACTGAAGCTTTCTTT. It codes for CASQSRGRGFRTEAFF. The chain joins TRBV6-2 or TRBV6-3 to TRBJ1-1, with D possibly matching TRBD1 (6 bases). The CDR3 has 16 residues. The germline gives CDR1 MNHEY, CDR2 SVGEGT. With 8 bases removed from V and 5 bases from J, the gap between germline ends came to 24 bases.

J is TRBJ1-2 and V is TRBV19, with a possible D match to TRBD1 (6 bases). The CDR3 consists of 11 residues. Per the germline V gene, CDR1 is LNHDA and CDR2 is SQIVND (reference sequence). The CDR3 sequence is CGTGQNYGYTF. The CDR3 nucleotides are TGTGGTACGGGACAAAACTATGGCTACACCTTC.

This clonotype was seen a handful of times. V gene TRBV7-2 combines with J gene TRBJ2-5; 7 nucleotides agree with TRBD1. CDR1 and CDR2 (germline): SGHTA, FQGNSA. The CDR3 is 16 residues long. Germline trimming cut 0 bases from V and 5 bases from J; bases unmatched to any gene: 9. Here the CDR3 reads CASSLAWTGAMETQYF. The CDR3, as DNA: TGTGCCAGCAGCTTAGCTTGGACAGGAGCCATGGAGACCCAGTACTTC.

The table lists this clonotype with a few counts. The genes are TRBV2 and TRBJ2-7; TRBD2 matches 10 bases. This CDR3 has 15 residues. In germline, CDR1 is SNHLY, CDR2 FYNNEI. Trimming removed 10 bases from V and 2 bases from J; junction bases left unmatched: 11. CDR3 nucleotide sequence: TGTGCCACCCGCCCTACCAGCGGGAGGGCCTACGAGCAGTACTTC. Translating it yields CATRPTSGRAYEQYF. Complete variable domain (other parts from reference TRBV2 and TRBJ2-7): EPEVTQTPSHQVTQMGQEVILRCVPISNHLYFYWYRQILGQKVEFLVSFYNNEISEKSEIFDDQFSVERPDGSNFTLKIRSTKLEDSAMYFCATRPTSGRAYEQYFGPGTRLTVT.

The chain recombines TRBV7-9 with TRBJ2-7; a weak D match, TRBD2 (6 bases). CDR1 SEHNR and CDR2 FQNEAQ come from the germline V gene (reference sequence). The CDR3 runs to 15 residues. V dropped 0 bases and J dropped 6 bases, with 15 bases sitting between them. CDR3 nucleotides: TGTGCCAGCAGCTTAGCTGGGCCCCCCGGGGGCGAGCAGTACTTC. Translated, it gives CASSLAGPPGGEQYF. Variable domain in full (rest from reference TRBV7-9 and TRBJ2-7): DTGVSQNPRHKITKRGQNVTFRCDPISEHNRLYWYRQTLGQGPEFLTYFQNEAQLEKSRLLSDRFSAERPKGSFSTLEIQRTEQGDSAMYLCASSLAGPPGGEQYFGPGTRLTVT.

The rearrangement uses TRBV20-1 and TRBJ2-1; D is perhaps TRBD1 or TRBD2 (6 bases each). The CDR3 is 16 residues long. Trimming took off 4 bases at V and 4 bases at J, with 20 bases between the two ends. Germline V gives CDR1 DFQATT, CDR2 SNEGSKA (reference sequence). The CDR3 nucleotides are TGCAGTGCTAAGGGGGTATTAGCCCGGGGGTACAATGAGCAGTTCTTC. Amino acid sequence: CSAKGVLARGYNEQFF.

The chain carries TRBV6-8 and TRBJ2-1, with 8 nucleotides matching TRBD1. The V gene end was trimmed by 8 bases and the J gene end by 7 bases; junction bases not matched to a gene: 10. Germline V gene data show CDR1 as MNHGY and CDR2 as SAAAGT. The CDR3 is 14 residues long. DNA for the CDR3: TGTGCCAGCTCACCAGGGACAGGCCCTAATGAGCAGTTCTTC. This sequence encodes CASSPGTGPNEQFF.

This clonotype was counted only a few times. The V call is TRBV12-3 or TRBV12-4, the J call TRBJ2-1; 14 positions agree with TRBD2. CDR3 length equals 15 residues. V was clipped by 6 bases and J by 10 bases; unmatched bases: 8. CDR3 residues: CASRTTSGGAGEQFF. In DNA, the CDR3 is TGTGCCAGCAGAACGACTAGCGGGGGGGCAGGGGAGCAGTTCTTC.

In its sample, this clonotype was seen a few times. J is TRBJ2-3 and V is TRBV12-3 or TRBV12-4, with a weak D call TRBD2 (7 bases). CDR3 length equals 14 residues. The germline V and J ends were trimmed by 8 bases and 6 bases, with 18 bases remaining between them. CDR3 sequence reads: CASSPRGAYDTQYF. Here the CDR3 DNA reads TGTGCCAGCTCCCCCCGGGGGGCATATGATACGCAGTATTTT.

The rearrangement links TRBV7-9 to TRBJ1-6; TRBD1 might be the D (5 bases). The CDR3 consists of 14 residues. Trimming took 10 bases from V and 6 from J, leaving 16 bases between them. Germline V gives CDR1 SEHNR, CDR2 FQNEAQ (reference sequence). The CDR3 DNA follows: TGTGCCACCCGTGGAGGGACCGGTAATTCACCCCTCCACTTT. Translated: CATRGGTGNSPLHF.

The CDR3 is CASSREKLFF. As DNA, the CDR3 is TGTGCCAGCAGCCGCGAAAAACTGTTTTTT. The genes are TRBV28 and TRBJ1-4; D unclear. CDR3 length: 10 residues. The V gene lost 6 bases and the J gene lost 8 bases, with 4 bases spanning the gap. The germline V gene encodes CDR1 MDHEN and CDR2 SYDVKM.

This chain joins TRBV12-5 and TRBJ1-2, with D perhaps matching TRBD1 (5 bases). Germline V gene sequence: CDR1 LGHNT, CDR2 FRNRAP. Trimming took off 5 bases at V and 4 bases at J, with 14 bases between the two ends. This CDR3 comprises 14 residues. CDR3 coding DNA: TGTGCTAGTGGTGCTTGGGGCAGCACCTATGGCTACACCTTC. It codes for CASGAWGSTYGYTF.

J is TRBJ2-5 and V is TRBV12-3 or TRBV12-4; tentatively, D is TRBD2 (7 bases). V lost 6 bases and J 4 bases, leaving 15 bases between the germline ends. The CDR3 has 14 residues. The CDR3 coding sequence is TGTGCCAGCAGCTCTCGGGGGGCCGTAGAGACCCAGTACTTC. Protein sequence: CASSSRGAVETQYF.

There are many counts of this clonotype. J is TRBJ2-5 and V is TRBV7-2; 8 bases agree with TRBD2. The CDR3 length is 16 residues. Germline lookup yields CDR1 SGHTA and CDR2 FQGNSA. J lost 1 base, V lost 6 bases, and 10 bases had no gene match. CDR3 residues: CASSFQGLAGQETQYF. CDR3 coding DNA: TGTGCCAGCAGTTTTCAAGGACTAGCAGGCCAAGAGACCCAGTACTTC.

The chain couples TRBV12-3 or TRBV12-4 to TRBJ2-5, with 9 nucleotides matching TRBD2. V dropped 4 bases and J dropped 0; count of bases not matched to a gene: 9. There are 17 residues in the CDR3. The CDR3 sequence is CASSSIRGGRDQETQYF. The CDR3 DNA sequence: TGTGCCAGCAGTTCGATCAGGGGCGGGAGGGACCAAGAGACCCAGTACTTC.

This rearrangement joins TRBV5-1 to TRBJ2-3; D gene uncertain. Trimming shortened V by 0 bases and J by 2 bases, and 13 bases separated the two germline ends. Germline values: CDR1 SGHRS, CDR2 YFSETQ. This CDR3 comprises 16 residues. Here the CDR3 reads CASSLAVRAATDTQYF. In nucleotides, the CDR3 is TGCGCCAGCAGCTTGGCCGTGAGAGCCGCCACAGATACGCAGTATTTT.

This chain links TRBV6-6 with TRBJ2-7; the D gene is possibly TRBD1 (5 bases). Trimming removed 7 bases at V and 0 bases at J, with 10 bases between. The germline V gene encodes CDR1 MNHNY and CDR2 SVGAGI (reference sequence). The CDR3 loop spans 13 amino acids. CDR3 residues: CASTQGVSYEQYF. The CDR3 DNA is TGTGCCAGCACCCAAGGGGTCTCCTACGAGCAGTACTTC.

This clonotype was found once. V usage is TRBV29-1 and J usage is TRBJ2-7, with TRBD2 matching 12 bases. This CDR3 comprises 14 residues. The V gene end was trimmed by 1 base and the J gene end by 3 bases; junction bases not matched to a gene: 1. Germline assignment: CDR1 SQVTM and CDR2 ANQGSEA. CDR3 loop: CSVEASGGVYEQYF. The CDR3 DNA reads as TGCAGCGTTGAAGCTAGCGGGGGGGTCTACGAGCAGTACTTC.

The rearrangement uses TRBV6-2 or TRBV6-3 and TRBJ2-5, with 7 bases lining up with TRBD1. Germline CDR1 and CDR2: MNHEY and SVGEGT. This CDR3 comprises 15 residues. V lost 5 bases and J lost 1; bases outside the gene matches: 7. The CDR3 loop is CASSQHRDSQETQYF. The CDR3 region has the DNA TGTGCCAGCAGTCAGCACCGGGACAGCCAAGAGACCCAGTACTTC.

The table lists this clonotype with a count of one. For the CDR3, the DNA is TGTGCCAGCAGTTACTCGCGGGTAGCGGGAAACTACGAGCAGTACTTC. It is translated as CASSYSRVAGNYEQYF. The rearrangement links TRBV6-2 or TRBV6-3 to TRBJ2-7; TRBD2 matches 8 bases. This CDR3 has 16 residues. From germline, CDR1 is MNHEY and CDR2 SVGEGT. J was trimmed by 3 bases and V by 0 bases; bases with no gene match: 7.